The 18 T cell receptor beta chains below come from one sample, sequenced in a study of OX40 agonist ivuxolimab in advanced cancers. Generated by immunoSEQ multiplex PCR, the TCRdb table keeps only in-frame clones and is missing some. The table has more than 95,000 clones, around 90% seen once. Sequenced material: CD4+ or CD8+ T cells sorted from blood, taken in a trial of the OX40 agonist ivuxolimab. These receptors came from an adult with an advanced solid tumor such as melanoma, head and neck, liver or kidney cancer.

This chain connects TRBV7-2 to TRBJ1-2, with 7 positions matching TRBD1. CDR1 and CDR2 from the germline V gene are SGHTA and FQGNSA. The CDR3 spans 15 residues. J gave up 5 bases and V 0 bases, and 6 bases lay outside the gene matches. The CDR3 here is CASSLATRTGYGYTF. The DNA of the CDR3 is TGTGCCAGCAGCTTAGCGACGCGGACAGGATATGGCTACACCTTC.

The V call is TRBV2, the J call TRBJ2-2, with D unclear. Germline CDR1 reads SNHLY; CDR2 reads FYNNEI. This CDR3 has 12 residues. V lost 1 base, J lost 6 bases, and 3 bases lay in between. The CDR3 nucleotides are TGTGCCAGCAGTGAAGGTGCCGGGGAGCTGTTTTTT. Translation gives CASSEGAGELFF. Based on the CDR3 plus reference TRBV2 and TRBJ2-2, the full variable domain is EPEVTQTPSHQVTQMGQEVILRCVPISNHLYFYWYRQILGQKVEFLVSFYNNEISEKSEIFDDQFSVERPDGSNFTLKIRSTKLEDSAMYFCASSEGAGELFFGEGSRLTVL.

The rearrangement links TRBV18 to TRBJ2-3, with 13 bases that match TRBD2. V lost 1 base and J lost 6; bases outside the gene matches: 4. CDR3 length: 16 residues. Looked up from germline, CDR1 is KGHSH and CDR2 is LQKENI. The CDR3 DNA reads TGTGCCAGCTCACCACGACTAGCGGGGGGCCGGGATACGCAGTATTTT. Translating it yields CASSPRLAGGRDTQYF.

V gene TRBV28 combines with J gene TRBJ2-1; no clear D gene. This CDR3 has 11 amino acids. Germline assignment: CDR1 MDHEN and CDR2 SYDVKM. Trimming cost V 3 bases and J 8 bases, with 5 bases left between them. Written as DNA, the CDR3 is TGTGCCAGCAGTTTGGGGTATGAGCAGTTCTTC. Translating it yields CASSLGYEQFF.

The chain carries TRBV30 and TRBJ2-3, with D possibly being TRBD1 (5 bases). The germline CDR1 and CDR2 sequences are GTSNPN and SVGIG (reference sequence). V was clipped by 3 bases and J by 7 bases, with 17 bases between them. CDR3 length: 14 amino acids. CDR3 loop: CAWRGDSSRNTQYF. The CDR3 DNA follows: TGTGCCTGGAGGGGTGACAGCAGCCGGAATACGCAGTATTTT. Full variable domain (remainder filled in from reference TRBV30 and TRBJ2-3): SQTIHQWPATLVQPVGSPLSLECTVEGTSNPNLYWYRQAAGRGLQLLFYSVGIGQISSEVPQNLSASRPQDRQFILSSKKLLLSDSGFYLCAWRGDSSRNTQYFGPGTRLTVL.

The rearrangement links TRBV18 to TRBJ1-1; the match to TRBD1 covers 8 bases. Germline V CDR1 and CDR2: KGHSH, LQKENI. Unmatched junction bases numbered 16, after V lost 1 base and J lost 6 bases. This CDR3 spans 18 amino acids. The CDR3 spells CASSPRWAGGSVPAEAFF. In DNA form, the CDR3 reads TGTGCCAGCTCACCACGGTGGGCAGGGGGCTCTGTTCCCGCTGAAGCTTTCTTT.

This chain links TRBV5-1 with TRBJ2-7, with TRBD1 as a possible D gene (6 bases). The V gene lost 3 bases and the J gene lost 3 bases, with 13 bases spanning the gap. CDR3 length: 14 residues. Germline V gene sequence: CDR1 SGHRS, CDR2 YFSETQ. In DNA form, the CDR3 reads TGCGCCAGCAGCTCACCGACAGGATACTACGAGCAGTACTTC. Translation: CASSSPTGYYEQYF.

Here the CDR3 DNA reads TGCAGCGTTGAAGTGGGGGATCTCATGTACGGCTACACCTTC. As protein: CSVEVGDLMYGYTF. The chain couples TRBV29-1 to TRBJ1-2; possible D gene TRBD1, 5 bases. CDR3 length: 14 amino acids. V was trimmed by 1 base and J by 8 bases, leaving 17 bases between them. CDR1 and CDR2 (germline): SQVTM, ANQGSEA.

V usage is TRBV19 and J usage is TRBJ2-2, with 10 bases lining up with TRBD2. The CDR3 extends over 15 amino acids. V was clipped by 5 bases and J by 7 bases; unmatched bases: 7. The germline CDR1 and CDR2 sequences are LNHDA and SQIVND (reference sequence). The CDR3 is CASSLGLADLGELFF. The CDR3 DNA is TGTGCCAGTAGTCTCGGACTAGCGGACCTCGGGGAGCTGTTTTTT.

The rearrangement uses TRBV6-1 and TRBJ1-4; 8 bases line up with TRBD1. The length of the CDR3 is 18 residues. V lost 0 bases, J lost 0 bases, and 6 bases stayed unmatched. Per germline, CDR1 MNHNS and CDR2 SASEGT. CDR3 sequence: CASSEADRGHATNEKLFF. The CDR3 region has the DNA TGTGCCAGCAGTGAAGCCGACAGGGGCCACGCAACTAATGAAAAACTGTTTTTT.

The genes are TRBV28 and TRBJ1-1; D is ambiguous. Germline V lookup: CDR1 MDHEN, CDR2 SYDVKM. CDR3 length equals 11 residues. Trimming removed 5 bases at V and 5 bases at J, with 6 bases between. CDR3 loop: CASSTGTEAFF. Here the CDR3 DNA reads TGTGCCAGCAGTACGGGGACTGAAGCTTTCTTT.

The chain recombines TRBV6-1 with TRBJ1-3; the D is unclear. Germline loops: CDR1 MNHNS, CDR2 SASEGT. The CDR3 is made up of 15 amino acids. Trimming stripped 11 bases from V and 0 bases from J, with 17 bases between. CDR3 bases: TGTGCCGGGCCTCGACCCTGGGGCTCTGGAAACACCATATATTTT. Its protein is CAGPRPWGSGNTIYF.

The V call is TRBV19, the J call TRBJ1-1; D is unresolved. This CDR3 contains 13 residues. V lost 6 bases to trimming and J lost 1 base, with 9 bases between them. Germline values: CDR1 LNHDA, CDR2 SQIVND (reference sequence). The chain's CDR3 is CASRTGKNTEAFF. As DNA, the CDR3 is TGTGCCAGTAGAACCGGGAAGAACACTGAAGCTTTCTTT.

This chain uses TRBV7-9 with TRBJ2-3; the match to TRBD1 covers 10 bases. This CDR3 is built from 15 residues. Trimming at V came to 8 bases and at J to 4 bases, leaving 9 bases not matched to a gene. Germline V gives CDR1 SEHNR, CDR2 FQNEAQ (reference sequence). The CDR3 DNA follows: TGTGCCAGCCGACCTTCGGGACAGGGGTCAGATACGCAGTATTTT. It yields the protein CASRPSGQGSDTQYF.

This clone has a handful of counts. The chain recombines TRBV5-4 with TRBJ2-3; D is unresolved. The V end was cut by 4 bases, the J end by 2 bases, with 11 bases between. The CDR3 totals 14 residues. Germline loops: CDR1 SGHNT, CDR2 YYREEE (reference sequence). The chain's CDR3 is CASSIGPDTDTQYF. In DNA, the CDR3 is TGTGCCAGCAGCATCGGCCCTGACACAGATACGCAGTATTTT.

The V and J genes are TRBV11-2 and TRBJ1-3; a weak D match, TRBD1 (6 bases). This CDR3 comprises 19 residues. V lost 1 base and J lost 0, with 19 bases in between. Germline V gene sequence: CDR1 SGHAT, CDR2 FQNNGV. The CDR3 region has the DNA TGTGCCAGCAGCTTAGTGGGAGGGGGAGTCCTCCACTCTGGAAACACCATATATTTT. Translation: CASSLVGGGVLHSGNTIYF.

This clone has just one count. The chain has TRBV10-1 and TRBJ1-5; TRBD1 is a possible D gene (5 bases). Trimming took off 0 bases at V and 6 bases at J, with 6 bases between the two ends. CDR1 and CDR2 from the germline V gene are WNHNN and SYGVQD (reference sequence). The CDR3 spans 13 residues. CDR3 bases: TGCGCCAGCAGTGAGTCGGGGGGTCAGCCCCAGCATTTT. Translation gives CASSESGGQPQHF.

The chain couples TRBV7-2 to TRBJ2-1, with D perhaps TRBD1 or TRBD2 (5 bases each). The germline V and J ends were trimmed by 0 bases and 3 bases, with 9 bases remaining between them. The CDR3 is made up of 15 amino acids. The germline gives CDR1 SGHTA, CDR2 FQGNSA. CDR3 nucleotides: TGTGCCAGCAGCTTAGCAGGGACCTACTACAATGAGCAGTTCTTC. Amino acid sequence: CASSLAGTYYNEQFF.